These 26 T cell receptor beta chains were all obtained from the same sample, sequenced in a study of T cell changes during pregnancy in multiple sclerosis. The protocol was immunoSEQ multiplex PCR, while the TCRdb copy is restricted to in-frame clones and leaves out a portion. In the table there are roughly 42,000 clones, more than 85% of which are singletons. The material was CD4+ T cells from peripheral blood mononuclear cells, obtained in the second trimester of pregnancy. The source of these receptors is a female donor in good health, enrolled as a control in a pregnancy study.

This clone was observed once. V and J are TRBV5-1 and TRBJ2-1; 8 bases map to TRBD2. V dropped 1 base and J dropped 6; count of bases not matched to a gene: 6. CDR3 length: 15 amino acids. Germline assignment: CDR1 SGHRS and CDR2 YFSETQ. DNA for the CDR3: TGCGCCAGCAGCTTGAATCCGGGGGGGGCCAATGAGCAGTTCTTC. This sequence encodes CASSLNPGGANEQFF.

This clone was detected only once. This chain joins TRBV6-5 and TRBJ2-2; 9 nucleotides match TRBD1. Germline CDR1 MNHEY, CDR2 SVGAGI. The CDR3 is 14 residues long. V lost 5 bases, J lost 7 bases, and 5 bases stayed unmatched. The CDR3, as DNA: TGTGCCAGCAGTCGGGACAGGGAGTACGGGGAGCTGTTTTTT. Its translation is CASSRDREYGELFF.

J is TRBJ1-1 and V is TRBV5-6, with 7 bases lining up with TRBD1. This CDR3 is built from 11 residues. With 0 bases clipped from V and 11 bases from J, the junction kept 1 base outside the gene matches. Germline V gene lookup returns CDR1 SGHDT and CDR2 YYEEEE. The CDR3 nucleotides read TGTGCCAGCAGCTTGGAGGGGGCGGCTTTCTTT. Its translation: CASSLEGAAFF.

This CDR3 is CASSPMEDNEQFF. CDR3 DNA sequence: TGTGCCAGCTCACCAATGGAGGACAATGAGCAGTTCTTC. V is TRBV18 and J is TRBJ2-1, with D possibly TRBD2 on 5 matching bases. Trimming removed 2 bases at V and 5 bases at J, with 7 bases between. Germline V lookup: CDR1 KGHSH, CDR2 LQKENI. The CDR3 length is 13 residues.

The V call is TRBV29-1, the J call TRBJ2-3; D is uncertain. Germline V CDR1 and CDR2: SQVTM, ANQGSEA. The CDR3 extends over 11 amino acids. V was clipped by 4 bases and J by 4 bases, with 6 bases between them. CDR3 DNA: TGCAGCGTTGCCTACGCAGATACGCAGTATTTT. Protein sequence: CSVAYADTQYF.

CDR3 DNA: TGTGCCAGCAGCTTTCAGGGTAATGGTTACGAGCAGTACTTC. Translating it yields CASSFQGNGYEQYF. The gene calls are TRBV5-4 and TRBJ2-7; D possibly corresponds to TRBD1 (5 bases). The CDR3 has 14 amino acids. The V gene's germline CDR1 is SGHNT and CDR2 YYREEE (reference sequence). The germline V and J ends were trimmed by 2 bases and 4 bases, with 13 bases remaining between them.

The chain joins TRBV7-9 to TRBJ1-2, with TRBD1 matching 7 bases. The CDR3 sequence is 16 residues long. V was pared by 5 bases and J by 4 bases, with 13 bases of the junction left unmatched. Germline values: CDR1 SEHNR, CDR2 FQNEAQ (reference sequence). The CDR3 is CASSLRDSASGYGYTF. The CDR3 DNA follows: TGTGCCAGCAGCCTCCGGGACAGTGCGTCCGGCTATGGCTACACCTTC.

The V call is TRBV7-2, the J call TRBJ2-7; 14 positions match TRBD2. This CDR3 has 15 amino acids. V lost 5 bases, J lost 3 bases, and 3 bases stayed unmatched. Germline V gives CDR1 SGHTA, CDR2 FQGNSA. CDR3 protein: CASSQGLAGVYEQYF. CDR3 coding DNA: TGTGCCAGCAGCCAGGGACTAGCGGGAGTCTACGAGCAGTACTTC.

V usage is TRBV30 and J usage is TRBJ2-5; D is unresolved. The CDR3 is 13 residues long. Germline loops: CDR1 GTSNPN, CDR2 SVGIG (reference sequence). V was pared by 1 base and J by 5 bases, with 11 bases between. This chain's CDR3 is CAWSATPGETQYF. The CDR3 nucleotides are TGTGCCTGGAGTGCCACACCGGGTGAGACCCAGTACTTC. The variable domain in full, with the rest retrieved from reference TRBV30 and TRBJ2-5, is SQTIHQWPATLVQPVGSPLSLECTVEGTSNPNLYWYRQAAGRGLQLLFYSVGIGQISSEVPQNLSASRPQDRQFILSSKKLLLSDSGFYLCAWSATPGETQYFGPGTRLLVL.

This clone was counted once. The chain is built from TRBV6-1 and TRBJ2-3, with D perhaps matching TRBD2 (5 bases). This CDR3 comprises 15 residues. With 6 bases removed from V and 4 bases from J, the gap between germline ends came to 17 bases. CDR1 MNHNS and CDR2 SASEGT come from the germline V gene. The CDR3 bases are TGTGCCAGCAGCCCTTGGGGAGACGGCCCAGATACGCAGTATTTT. The encoded protein is CASSPWGDGPDTQYF.

The chain has TRBV30 and TRBJ1-2, with a weak D call TRBD1 (6 bases). The germline V gene has CDR1 GTSNPN and CDR2 SVGIG (reference sequence). CDR3 size: 11 residues. V was cut by 5 bases and J by 11 bases, with 15 bases left in between. This CDR3 is CAWSARDTYTF. The DNA for the CDR3 is TGTGCCTGGTCGGCCAGGGACACATACACCTTC. The whole variable domain, filled in from reference TRBV30 and TRBJ1-2, reads SQTIHQWPATLVQPVGSPLSLECTVEGTSNPNLYWYRQAAGRGLQLLFYSVGIGQISSEVPQNLSASRPQDRQFILSSKKLLLSDSGFYLCAWSARDTYTFGSGTRLTVV.

The CDR3 bases are TGTGCCAGCGCTCCGGGACAGGGGACTTCTGGGGCCAACGTCCTGACTTTC. Its translation is CASAPGQGTSGANVLTF. The chain joins TRBV5-5 to TRBJ2-6; TRBD1 matches 10 bases. The CDR3 is 17 residues long. Trimming took 7 bases from V and 1 from J; bases not matched to a gene: 8. From germline, CDR1 is SGHKS and CDR2 YYEKEE (reference sequence).

The CDR3 is CSGHRTDTQYF. CDR3 nucleotides: TGCAGCGGCCACAGGACAGATACGCAGTATTTT. The rearrangement joins TRBV29-1 to TRBJ2-3; D might be TRBD1 (5 bases). V dropped 7 bases and J dropped 3 bases, with 8 bases sitting between them. This CDR3 region has 11 residues. The germline V gene has CDR1 SQVTM and CDR2 ANQGSEA.

This clone was observed a handful of times. The rearrangement joins TRBV7-8 to TRBJ1-5, with a weak D call TRBD1 (6 bases). This CDR3 comprises 18 residues. CDR1 and CDR2 from the germline V gene are SGHVS and FQNEAQ. The ends were cut back, 5 bases at V and 2 bases at J, with 22 bases in the middle. This CDR3 is CASSPSTRLEGGNQPQHF. The DNA for the CDR3 is TGTGCCAGCAGCCCGAGCACGAGACTTGAGGGGGGCAATCAGCCCCAGCATTTT.

The chain links TRBV11-2 to TRBJ1-5; 7 positions match TRBD1. Trimming cost V 5 bases and J 9 bases; bases outside gene matches: 13. The CDR3 contains 15 residues. CDR1 and CDR2 (germline): SGHAT, FQNNGV. As DNA, the CDR3 is TGTGCCAGCAGCCGAGGGACAGTCGTGGGACGGCCCCAGCATTTT. This encodes CASSRGTVVGRPQHF.

The chain links TRBV19 to TRBJ2-1; D is possibly TRBD1 (5 bases). The CDR3 is 13 amino acids. Germline V gene data show CDR1 as LNHDA and CDR2 as SQIVND (reference sequence). V gave up 7 bases and J gave up 1 base, with 8 bases separating them. The CDR3 nucleotides read TGTGCCAGTAAGGGGTATTCCTACAATGAGCAGTTCTTC. It translates to CASKGYSYNEQFF.

V is TRBV7-9 and J is TRBJ2-1; 11 nucleotides match TRBD2. CDR1 is SEHNR, CDR2 FQNEAQ, per germline (reference sequence). V shed 8 bases, J shed 7 bases, and the junction held 10 bases outside the gene matches. This CDR3 spans 15 amino acids. CDR3 sequence reads: CASRKLAGVGNEQFF. The CDR3, as DNA: TGTGCCAGCCGCAAACTAGCGGGGGTTGGGAATGAGCAGTTCTTC.

The V gene is TRBV29-1, the J gene TRBJ1-2; 12 bases are shared with TRBD1. Germline loops: CDR1 SQVTM, CDR2 ANQGSEA. Trimming cost V 3 bases and J 13 bases; bases outside gene matches: 9. The length of the CDR3 is 13 residues. The CDR3 is CSVDMGQGASRTF. In DNA, the CDR3 is TGCAGCGTTGATATGGGACAGGGGGCGTCTCGCACCTTC.

V is TRBV7-9 and J is TRBJ1-1; D is ambiguous. Between the trimmed V and J ends, which lost 1 base and 0 bases, there was a span of 6 bases. The CDR3 length is 14 residues. The germline CDR1 and CDR2 sequences are SEHNR and FQNEAQ (reference sequence). CDR3 protein: CASSLVGLNTEAFF. CDR3 coding DNA: TGTGCCAGCAGCTTAGTGGGCTTGAACACTGAAGCTTTCTTT. Full variable domain (rest looked up from reference TRBV7-9 and TRBJ1-1): DTGVSQNPRHKITKRGQNVTFRCDPISEHNRLYWYRQTLGQGPEFLTYFQNEAQLEKSRLLSDRFSAERPKGSFSTLEIQRTEQGDSAMYLCASSLVGLNTEAFFGQGTRLTVV.

This chain links TRBV11-2 with TRBJ1-6; D possibly corresponds to TRBD1 (6 bases). Trimming cost V 4 bases and J 16 bases, with 14 bases left between them. This CDR3 region has 12 residues. Germline V gene data show CDR1 as SGHAT and CDR2 as FQNNGV. CDR3 amino acids: CASSSHRALLHF. The CDR3 DNA reads TGTGCCAGCAGCTCCCACAGGGCCTTACTCCACTTT.

The rearrangement uses TRBV18 and TRBJ2-1; maybe TRBD1 (6 bases). Germline CDR1 and CDR2: KGHSH and LQKENI. This CDR3 contains 16 residues. The V gene lost 2 bases and the J gene lost 7 bases, with 18 bases spanning the gap. In DNA, the CDR3 is TGTGCCAGCTCACCAACCCTGGCAGGGGTTTTGAATGAGCAGTTCTTC. This encodes CASSPTLAGVLNEQFF.

The chain's CDR3 is CASSFGGTYEQYF. CDR3 DNA sequence: TGTGCCAGCAGTTTTGGGGGGACCTACGAGCAGTACTTC. The rearrangement joins TRBV28 to TRBJ2-7; D is possibly TRBD2 (6 bases). The CDR3 loop spans 13 amino acids. The V end was cut by 3 bases, the J end by 2 bases, with 8 bases between. Germline-derived CDR1 and CDR2 are MDHEN and SYDVKM.

This clone was detected a few times. V gene TRBV19 combines with J gene TRBJ2-2; 14 bases are a match to TRBD2. The CDR3 totals 20 residues. Germline CDR1 reads LNHDA; CDR2 reads SQIVND (reference sequence). Germline trimming cut 6 bases from V and 1 base from J; bases unmatched to any gene: 13. CDR3 sequence reads: CASRAGTSGGRPLNTGELFF. DNA for the CDR3: TGTGCCAGTAGGGCCGGGACTAGCGGGGGCCGGCCCCTGAACACCGGGGAGCTGTTTTTT.

The chain combines TRBV4-2 with TRBJ1-6; D is unclear. Per germline, CDR1 LGHNA and CDR2 YNFKEQ. Between the trimmed V and J ends, which lost 1 base and 8 bases, there was a span of 6 bases. CDR3 length: 13 amino acids. The CDR3, as DNA: TGTGCCAGCAGCCAAGGGGCAGATTCACCCCTCCACTTT. It translates to CASSQGADSPLHF.

This sequence joins TRBV7-2 and TRBJ2-5; the match to TRBD1 covers 7 bases. Unmatched junction bases numbered 0, after V lost 3 bases and J lost 2 bases. The CDR3 runs 13 residues. Per the germline V gene, CDR1 is SGHTA and CDR2 is FQGNSA. The CDR3 DNA is TGTGCCAGCAGCTTGGGACAGCAAGAGACCCAGTACTTC. It yields the protein CASSLGQQETQYF.

V is TRBV5-4 and J is TRBJ2-3, with D uncertain. Trimming took off 0 bases at V and 2 bases at J, with 13 bases between the two ends. Germline V gene data show CDR1 as SGHNT and CDR2 as YYREEE (reference sequence). There are 16 residues in the CDR3. CDR3 sequence: CASSLGPSVPTDTQYF. CDR3 coding DNA: TGTGCCAGCAGCTTGGGCCCTAGTGTTCCCACAGATACGCAGTATTTT.